This T cell receptor (beta chain) was captured in a study of shared clonotypes between healthy human individuals. Notes on the study in general: As a rule, naive subsets had a larger estimated richness than memory subsets.

The sample holds one count of this clone. Its matching antigen is unknown. Every subset's genomic DNA went evenly onto several immunoSEQ plates. DNA at about 200 ng, 30,000 or so T cell genomes, went into sorted-subset replicate PCRs. Sequencing used immunoSEQ multiplex PCR; TCRdb keeps in-frame clones, though not all of them. The data hold about 2.4 million clones, with approximately 94% observed a single time. The CDR3 length is 14 residues. CDR1 and CDR2 (germline): SGHTA, FQGTGA. Trimming removed 1 base from V and 5 bases from J, with 10 bases in between. CD45RA-negative memory and CD45RA+ naive subsets were split from the CD4+ cells.

The chain has TRBV7-3 and TRBJ2-3, with D possibly being TRBD2 (6 bases). The sample consisted of naive CD4+ T cells from PBMCs. Subset in this sample: CD45RA+ positively selected. This TCR came from a man aged 18-30 years in good health. Some clones in this sample may be carry-over from other donors' samples. The CDR3 bases are TGTGCCAGCAGCTTAAGGAGGGTATTAGATACGCAGTATTTT. This encodes CASSLRRVLDTQYF.